The 12 T cell receptor beta chains below were found in one sample sequenced in a study of tumor-infiltrating lymphocytes in oesophageal squamous cell carcinoma. TCRdb analysed the PCR reads with MiXCR anew, one entry per CDR3 protein. The sample has about 10,000 distinct CDR3 sequences; 60% are singletons. The sequenced sample was esophageal tumor tissue. Source of these receptors: a female donor with esophageal squamous cell carcinoma.

The rearrangement links TRBV7-3 to TRBJ2-6; D is undetermined. The germline V gene has CDR1 SGHTA and CDR2 FQGTGA. There are 15 residues in the CDR3. The V end lost 5 bases, the J end lost 1 base, and 9 bases lay between the germline ends. CDR3 bases: TGTGCCAGCAGCGATATACTTTCTGGGGCCAACGTCCTGACTTTC. Residues: CASSDILSGANVLTF.

The chain couples TRBV7-2 to TRBJ2-2; possibly TRBD1 for D (6 bases). The DNA end favors TRBJ1-3, so the J call may be wrong. The CDR3 runs 15 residues. Germline assignment: CDR1 SGHTA and CDR2 FQGNSA. In nucleotides, the CDR3 is TGTGCCAGCAGCTTAGGACAGGCTTCGGGAAACACCATATATTTT. Its translation is CASSLGQASGNTIYF.

The J gene is TRBJ2-5, the V gene TRBV28, with 10 bases aligning to TRBD2. The better agreement between TRBJ2-1 and the DNA end casts doubt on the J call. This CDR3 contains 19 residues. Germline V gene data show CDR1 as MDHEN and CDR2 as SYDVKM. In DNA form, the CDR3 reads TGTGCCAGCAGTGCCCCCCCTGGGACTAGCGCCTCATCCTACAATGAGCAGTTCTTC. Residues: CASSAPPGTSASSYNEQFF.

J is TRBJ2-1 and V is TRBV7-2; the D is unclear. The CDR3 is 15 residues long. V was trimmed by 1 base and J by 0 bases, leaving 7 bases between them. CDR1 and CDR2 (germline): SGHTA, FQGNSA. The CDR3 coding sequence is TGTGCCAGCAGCTTAGATCTTAGCTCCTACAATGAGCAGTTCTTC. This encodes CASSLDLSSYNEQFF.

This sequence joins TRBV7-9 and TRBJ2-7; 7 bases match TRBD1. The DNA end favors TRBJ2-1, so the J call may be wrong. The V gene's germline CDR1 is SEHNR and CDR2 FQNEAQ (reference sequence). The CDR3 contains 15 residues. For the CDR3, the DNA is TGTGCCAGCAGTTTAAGCAGGGGGTTTTACAATGAGCAGTTCTTC. Translation: CASSLSRGFYNEQFF.

The V gene is TRBV11-1, the J gene TRBJ2-4; 10 nucleotides match TRBD2. The J call may not be correct, given that the DNA end is closer to TRBJ2-1. Germline V lookup: CDR1 SGHAT, CDR2 FQDESV (reference sequence). CDR3 length: 16 residues. The CDR3 protein is CASSSPGTSASNEQFF. The CDR3 DNA follows: TGTGCCAGCAGCTCCCCGGGGACTAGCGCATCGAATGAGCAGTTCTTC.

DNA for the CDR3: TGTGCCAGATCAGGGGCAGGGGCGGCTAACTATGGCTACACCTTC. Translating gives CARSGAGAANYGYTF. This chain links TRBV2 with TRBJ2-1; a weak D match, TRBD1 (6 bases). The J call is in doubt because the DNA end fits TRBJ1-2 better. CDR1 is SNHLY and CDR2 is FYNNEI in the germline V gene. The CDR3 totals 15 residues.

The V and J genes are TRBV12-3 or TRBV12-4 and TRBJ2-7, with 8 bases fitting TRBD2. The J call may be incorrect, as the DNA end agrees better with TRBJ2-1. CDR3 length: 14 amino acids. CDR3 DNA: TGTGCCAGCAGTTTCGGACTAGCCCTCAATGAGCAGTTCTTC. Amino acids: CASSFGLALNEQFF.

The CDR3 loop reads CATSGEADYNEQFF. The CDR3 DNA reads as TGCGCCACCTCGGGAGAAGCGGATTACAATGAGCAGTTCTTC. The gene calls are TRBV10-2 and TRBJ2-1; the D gene is possibly TRBD2 (6 bases). This CDR3 has 14 amino acids. The V end lost 10 bases, the J end lost 4 bases, and 17 bases lay between the germline ends. The germline V gene has CDR1 WSHSY and CDR2 SAAADI.

The J gene is TRBJ2-4, the V gene TRBV24-1; 9 nucleotides align to TRBD1. The J call may be mistaken, given a closer DNA end match to TRBJ1-2. From germline, CDR1 is KGHDR and CDR2 SFDVKD. CDR3 size: 16 residues. The CDR3 bases are TGTGCCACCAGTGATCCTAGGACAGGGGAAGACTATGGCTACACCTTC. Translating it yields CATSDPRTGEDYGYTF.

This chain joins TRBV12-3 or TRBV12-4 and TRBJ2-5, with no clear D. The V gene lost 6 bases and the J gene lost 1 base, with 6 bases spanning the gap. The CDR3 totals 12 residues. As DNA, the CDR3 is TGTGCCAGCAGCCGCCTCCAAGAGACCCAGTACTTC. Its translation is CASSRLQETQYF.

The chain has TRBV6-1 and TRBJ2-3, with 7 bases identical to TRBD2. This CDR3 has 17 amino acids. V dropped 2 bases and J dropped 3; count of bases not matched to a gene: 11. The germline CDR1 and CDR2 sequences are MNHNS and SASEGT. CDR3 nucleotide sequence: TGTGCCAGCAGTGAAAAACTTGGGGGGGAGGGGACAGATACGCAGTATTTT. It codes for CASSEKLGGEGTDTQYF.